A single sample gave rise to the 22 T cell receptor beta chains below, sequenced in a study of spatial heterogeneity in lung cancer (dated by TCRdb to about 2019). According to the study, the label for this sample's time point signals: blood at routine non-recurrence follow-up after resection. Whole RNA extracted from tumor and nontumor lung tissue, or from cryopreserved PBMC samples, was used for TCR sequencing without cell sorting. Libraries were made using 5' RACE. The sequencer was a NextSeq 500. TCRdb reprocessing: public reads trimmed at Q25 with fastp, clones called with MiXCR, in-frame beta chains kept. A single entry per CDR3 protein holds the most common genes and DNA from its merged rows. A total of tens of thousands of distinct CDR3 sequences appear in this sample, 5% to 6.5% of them only once. Jointly, the top ten make up 22% of the sample. The source was PBMCs, collected at follow-up. These receptors originate from a male donor with early-stage non-small cell lung cancer.

The chain links TRBV9 to TRBJ2-3, with D perhaps TRBD1 (6 bases). Trimming took off 0 bases at V and 4 bases at J, with 15 bases between the two ends. This CDR3 has 16 residues. The germline V gene encodes CDR1 SGDLS and CDR2 YYNGEE. CDR3 nucleotides: TGTGCCAGCAGCGTAGTCACAGGGTTGCCCCCAGATACGCAGTATTTT. Encoded protein: CASSVVTGLPPDTQYF.

There are many counts of this clonotype. The gene calls are TRBV4-1 and TRBJ2-1, with D possibly being TRBD1 (5 bases). The length of the CDR3 is 22 residues. V was cut by 4 bases and J by 0 bases, with 31 bases left in between. The germline V gene encodes CDR1 MGHRA and CDR2 YSYEKL. The CDR3 sequence is CASSPREQTESLSLSSYNEQFF. The CDR3 region has the DNA TGCGCCAGCAGCCCCCGTGAACAGACAGAATCCCTGAGCCTTAGCTCCTACAATGAGCAGTTCTTC.

This clonotype was recorded at least ten times. The CDR3 spells CASSSPSRQYGYTF. CDR3 DNA: TGTGCCAGCAGTTCACCCAGCAGGCAATATGGCTACACCTTC. The chain carries TRBV12-3 or TRBV12-4 and TRBJ1-2; D call uncertain. With 4 bases removed from V and 5 bases from J, the gap between germline ends came to 14 bases. This CDR3 has 14 amino acids.

This clonotype has a count of ten or more. The V and J genes are TRBV5-1 and TRBJ1-1; TRBD1 matches 7 bases. J was trimmed by 3 bases and V by 5 bases; bases with no gene match: 4. The CDR3 is 13 residues long. Germline CDR1 is SGHRS and CDR2 is YFSETQ. DNA for the CDR3: TGCGCCAGCAGGGACAGGAGGGACACTGAAGCTTTCTTT. Protein product: CASRDRRDTEAFF.

In this sample, this clonotype turned up many times. This chain joins TRBV4-1 and TRBJ2-7; possibly TRBD2 for D (5 bases). In germline, CDR1 is MGHRA, CDR2 YSYEKL. The CDR3 is 18 amino acids. Trimming removed 4 bases at V and 2 bases at J, with 24 bases between. This CDR3 reads CASSPRPQGSVSTYEQYF. As DNA, the CDR3 is TGCGCCAGCAGCCCACGGCCGCAAGGGAGCGTTTCAACCTACGAGCAGTACTTC.

The rearrangement uses TRBV20-1 and TRBJ2-2; 14 bases agree with TRBD2. From germline, CDR1 is DFQATT and CDR2 SNEGSKA (reference sequence). V gave up 5 bases and J gave up 3 bases; unmatched junction bases: 11. CDR3 length: 18 amino acids. The CDR3 loop is CSAFRAGTSGRYTGELFF. The CDR3 DNA reads TGCAGTGCTTTCAGAGCCGGGACTAGCGGGAGATACACCGGGGAGCTGTTTTTT.

In its sample, this clonotype was seen a few times. The rearrangement uses TRBV3-1 and TRBJ1-5; TRBD1 might be the D (6 bases). V was trimmed by 4 bases and J by 4 bases, leaving 14 bases between them. In germline, CDR1 is LGHDT, CDR2 YNNKEL (reference sequence). The CDR3 is 15 amino acids. CDR3 nucleotides: TGTGCCAGCAGCCTCTCCGGACAGAATAATCAGCCCCAGCATTTT. It is translated as CASSLSGQNNQPQHF.

This clonotype turned up a few times. The V and J genes are TRBV20-1 and TRBJ2-1; D not certain. CDR1 and CDR2 (germline): DFQATT, SNEGSKA (reference sequence). The CDR3 runs 13 residues. The CDR3 coding sequence is TGCAGCGCAAGACTTGTCTCCTACAATGAGCAGTTCTTC. It is translated as CSARLVSYNEQFF.

This clonotype was seen only a few times. The gene calls are TRBV7-9 and TRBJ2-1; D may correspond to TRBD1 or TRBD2 (5 bases each). V was trimmed by 4 bases and J by 7 bases, leaving 5 bases between them. CDR1 and CDR2 from the germline V gene are SEHNR and FQNEAQ (reference sequence). The CDR3 sequence is 11 residues long. The CDR3 loop is CASSWGNEQFF. For the CDR3, the DNA is TGTGCCAGCAGCTGGGGGAATGAGCAGTTCTTC.

The rearrangement uses TRBV20-1 and TRBJ2-7; 7 nucleotides match TRBD2. This CDR3 comprises 15 residues. Germline CDR1 is DFQATT and CDR2 is SNEGSKA (reference sequence). V lost 4 bases, J lost 10 bases, and 19 bases stayed unmatched. CDR3 amino acids: CSATPASGRAGDQYV. As DNA, the CDR3 is TGCAGTGCTACCCCGGCTAGCGGCAGAGCTGGGGACCAGTACGTC.

This clonotype was counted a few times. This rearrangement joins TRBV29-1 to TRBJ1-2, with D possibly TRBD1 on 6 matching bases. CDR1 is SQVTM, CDR2 ANQGSEA, per germline. Between the trimmed V and J ends, which lost 3 bases and 6 bases, there was a span of 17 bases. This CDR3 comprises 14 residues. CDR3 in DNA: TGCAGCGTTGAGTACTCGACAGGCGCGAATGGCTACACCTTC. The encoded protein is CSVEYSTGANGYTF.

This clonotype was recorded many times. This chain joins TRBV10-3 and TRBJ2-6; D gene unclear. CDR1 is ENHRY and CDR2 is SYGVKD in the germline V gene. Trimming shortened V by 7 bases and J by 0 bases, and 13 bases separated the two germline ends. This CDR3 region has 16 residues. The CDR3 protein is CAITRTPISGANVLTF. DNA of the CDR3: TGTGCCATCACACGGACGCCCATCTCTGGGGCCAACGTCCTGACTTTC.

This clonotype has a handful of counts. V usage is TRBV4-1 and J usage is TRBJ1-5, with D perhaps matching TRBD1 (5 bases). The germline gives CDR1 MGHRA, CDR2 YSYEKL. Trimming removed 2 bases at V and 9 bases at J, with 8 bases between. The CDR3 has 12 amino acids. This CDR3 is CASSQLGGPQHF. CDR3 bases: TGCGCCAGCAGCCAATTGGGGGGGCCCCAGCATTTT.

V gene TRBV6-6 combines with J gene TRBJ1-1; D unresolved. The CDR3 runs to 13 residues. In germline, CDR1 is MNHNY, CDR2 SVGAGI (reference sequence). V was pared by 5 bases and J by 0 bases, with 7 bases between. Here the CDR3 DNA reads TGTGCCAGCAGTCCTAGGTTGAACACTGAAGCTTTCTTT. Its protein is CASSPRLNTEAFF.

This clonotype has ten or more counts. The chain links TRBV7-2 to TRBJ1-5; D is possibly TRBD1 (6 bases). CDR3 length: 14 residues. Germline CDR1 reads SGHTA; CDR2 reads FQGNSA. The V and J ends lost 1 base and 7 bases respectively, with 11 bases between them. CDR3 loop: CASSLGTEGQPQHF. DNA for the CDR3: TGTGCCAGCAGCTTAGGGACAGAAGGACAGCCCCAGCATTTT. The complete variable domain, with remaining parts taken from reference TRBV7-2 and TRBJ1-5, reads GAGVSQSPSNKVTEKGKDVELRCDPISGHTALYWYRQSLGQGLEFLIYFQGNSAPDKSGLPSDRFSAERTGGSVSTLTIQRTQQEDSAVYLCASSLGTEGQPQHFGDGTRLSIL.

This clonotype occurred a few times. This chain joins TRBV20-1 and TRBJ2-3, with 8 bases identical to TRBD2. CDR1 is DFQATT and CDR2 is SNEGSKA in the germline V gene (reference sequence). With 3 bases clipped from V and 4 bases from J, the junction kept 6 bases outside the gene matches. The CDR3 has 14 residues. The DNA of the CDR3 is TGCAGTGCTAGCGGGGGGGCCAGATCAGATACGCAGTATTTT. It yields the protein CSASGGARSDTQYF.

This clonotype was observed at least ten times. The CDR3 DNA is TGTGCCAGCAGTCCCAGAGGTTTCCAGGGGGGCGAGCAGTACGTC. As protein: CASSPRGFQGGEQYV. This chain connects TRBV28 to TRBJ2-7, with D maybe TRBD1 (7 bases). V gave up 5 bases and J gave up 6 bases, with 20 bases separating them. The CDR3 runs to 15 residues. Germline assignment: CDR1 MDHEN and CDR2 SYDVKM.

This clonotype has a handful of counts. The chain carries TRBV6-6 and TRBJ1-2; 8 bases fit TRBD1. This CDR3 contains 13 residues. The germline V gene has CDR1 MNHNY and CDR2 SVGAGI (reference sequence). The junction had 4 bases not matched to a gene; V was cut back by 6 bases and J by 4 bases. The CDR3 spells CASSRDRSYGYTF. The CDR3 DNA reads TGTGCCAGCAGCCGGGACAGGAGCTATGGCTACACCTTC.

This clonotype was detected many times. This chain links TRBV3-1 with TRBJ1-1; 9 bases match TRBD1. The CDR3 is 15 residues long. Trimming cost V 4 bases and J 5 bases; bases outside gene matches: 8. In germline, CDR1 is LGHDT, CDR2 YNNKEL (reference sequence). The CDR3: CASSPSDRGRTEAFF. DNA of the CDR3: TGTGCCAGCAGCCCATCGGACAGGGGTCGGACTGAAGCTTTCTTT. Combining the CDR3 with reference TRBV3-1 and TRBJ1-1 gives the whole variable domain DTAVSQTPKYLVTQMGNDKSIKCEQNLGHDTMYWYKQDSKKFLKIMFSYNNKELIINETVPNRFSPKSPDKAHLNLHINSLELGDSAVYFCASSPSDRGRTEAFFGQGTRLTVV.

This clonotype was counted at least ten times. The gene calls are TRBV18 and TRBJ1-5; a possible D gene is TRBD1 (5 bases). V was shortened by 2 bases and J by 4 bases, with 9 bases between the two germline ends. CDR1 KGHSH and CDR2 LQKENI come from the germline V gene. CDR3 length equals 14 residues. The CDR3 region has the DNA TGTGCCAGCTCACCATCTCAGGGAAATCAGCCCCAGCATTTT. Its protein product is CASSPSQGNQPQHF.

In its sample, this clonotype was seen many times. The rearrangement joins TRBV7-3 to TRBJ1-5, with 7 bases fitting TRBD1. Germline V gene sequence: CDR1 SGHTA, CDR2 FQGTGA. J lost 6 bases, V lost 6 bases, and 8 bases had no gene match. The CDR3 sequence is 14 residues long. CDR3 bases: TGTGCCAGCAGACATAACAGGGGCCGTCAGCCCCAGCATTTT. Translated: CASRHNRGRQPQHF. The full variable domain, completed using reference TRBV7-3 and TRBJ1-5, is GAGVSQTPSNKVTEKGKYVELRCDPISGHTALYWYRQSLGQGPEFLIYFQGTGAADDSGLPNDRFFAVRPEGSVSTLKIQRTERGDSAVYLCASRHNRGRQPQHFGDGTRLSIL.

This clonotype appeared many times. The chain is built from TRBV4-2 and TRBJ2-7, with 10 bases matching TRBD1. The CDR3 contains 18 residues. Germline values: CDR1 LGHNA, CDR2 YNFKEQ. J gave up 4 bases and V 7 bases, and 19 bases lay outside the gene matches. The CDR3 nucleotides read TGTGCCAGCACGCCATCAGGGGGACAGGGGATCGGCAAGTACGAGCAGTACTTC. It is translated as CASTPSGGQGIGKYEQYF.